These 30 T cell receptor beta chains share one sample of origin, sequenced in a study of identical twins' blood T cells (dated by TCRdb to the early 2010s). Library creation used 5' RACE. Data came from an Illumina Genome Analyzer IIx. The public reads were reanalyzed by TCRdb: fastp trimming at Q25, MiXCR alignment, in-frame beta chains only. Every entry covers one CDR3 protein and lists the most common genes and DNA from its rows. For this sample the table gives 300,000 to 400,000 distinct CDR3 sequences, of which approximately 30% were detected only once. The ten biggest clones cover around 5.6% of the sample. Specimen: PBMCs. These receptors originate from a woman aged 18 to 55 in good health.

The table lists this clonotype with a few counts. The chain carries TRBV10-3 and TRBJ2-5; no definite D call. Looked up from germline, CDR1 is ENHRY and CDR2 is SYGVKD. The CDR3 covers 12 residues. The V and J ends lost 0 bases and 5 bases respectively, with 4 bases between them. CDR3 DNA sequence: TGTGCCATCAGTGAGTCGATGGAGACCCAGTACTTC. As protein: CAISESMETQYF.

The chain recombines TRBV13 with TRBJ2-1; TRBD2 agrees at 12 bases. The CDR3 runs to 15 residues. Per germline, CDR1 PRHDT and CDR2 FYEKMQ (reference sequence). Germline trimming cut 5 bases from V and 5 bases from J; bases unmatched to any gene: 4. As DNA, the CDR3 is TGTGCCAGCAGCCCTAGGACTAGCGGGAACAATGAGCAGTTCTTC. Amino acids: CASSPRTSGNNEQFF.

In its sample, this clonotype was seen a few times. This chain uses TRBV20-1 with TRBJ1-2, with unresolved D. Germline V gives CDR1 DFQATT, CDR2 SNEGSKA (reference sequence). Deletions cut 0 bases from V and 5 bases from J, with 13 bases between. CDR3 length equals 14 residues. The CDR3 coding sequence is TGCAGTGCTAGAGATCGGATGGGAGTTTATGGCTACACCTTC. This translates into CSARDRMGVYGYTF.

As to this clonotype: Compared with germline, one end of the junction differs, possibly owing to a read error. J is TRBJ2-5 and V is TRBV25-1, with 11 bases that match TRBD2. This CDR3 spans 19 amino acids. Germline V CDR1 and CDR2: MGHDK, SYGVNS. The CDR3 loop reads CAGSSHPGGTSGSTETQYF. CDR3 sequence (DNA): TGTGCCGGCAGTTCTCATCCTGGCGGAACTAGCGGGAGTACAGAGACCCAGTACTTC.

The rearrangement joins TRBV5-1 to TRBJ2-3; 10 bases agree with TRBD2. Germline CDR1 SGHRS, CDR2 YFSETQ. Trimming at V came to 0 bases and at J to 5 bases, leaving 3 bases not matched to a gene. The CDR3 loop spans 15 amino acids. In DNA form, the CDR3 reads TGCGCCAGCAGCTTGGGGGGGACTAGCGTAGATACGCAGTATTTT. Translating it yields CASSLGGTSVDTQYF.

In the case of this clonotype: A much bigger clone sits one base away, suggesting this may be a read error. V usage is TRBV2 and J usage is TRBJ2-3; perhaps TRBD2 as D (6 bases). Per germline, CDR1 SNHLY and CDR2 FYNNEI. V lost 6 bases, J lost 4 bases, and 11 bases lay in between. The CDR3 has 13 residues. For the CDR3, the DNA is TGTGCCAGCAGCCTAGCGTTCGCAGATACGCAGTATTTT. Its translation is CASSLAFADTQYF.

This clonotype has a handful of counts. The chain has TRBV5-1 and TRBJ2-3, with 7 bases identical to TRBD2. This CDR3 comprises 16 residues. Looked up from germline, CDR1 is SGHRS and CDR2 is YFSETQ. The junction had 11 bases not matched to a gene; V was cut back by 1 base and J by 6 bases. Here the CDR3 reads CASSLMASGLRDTQYF. The DNA for the CDR3 is TGCGCCAGCAGCTTGATGGCTAGCGGACTCAGGGATACGCAGTATTTT.

The V and J genes are TRBV5-4 and TRBJ1-1, with 9 positions matching TRBD1. Germline-derived CDR1 and CDR2 are SGHNT and YYREEE (reference sequence). V dropped 2 bases and J dropped 4; count of bases not matched to a gene: 6. The CDR3 loop spans 15 amino acids. CDR3 DNA sequence: TGTGCCAGCAGCTTAACGAGGACAGGGGCCACTGAAGCTTTCTTT. This codes for CASSLTRTGATEAFF. The whole variable domain, remainder taken from reference TRBV5-4 and TRBJ1-1, is ETGVTQSPTHLIKTRGQQVTLRCSSQSGHNTVSWYQQALGQGPQFIFQYYREEENGRGNFPPRFSGLQFPNYSSELNVNALELDDSALYLCASSLTRTGATEAFFGQGTRLTVV.

This clonotype showed up just a few times. The chain is built from TRBV2 and TRBJ1-1, with D possibly matching TRBD1 (5 bases). The germline CDR1 and CDR2 sequences are SNHLY and FYNNEI. The V end was cut by 8 bases, the J end by 5 bases, with 9 bases between. The CDR3 length is 11 residues. Here the CDR3 DNA reads TGTGCCAGCCTCAGGGAAACTGAAGCTTTCTTT. Translated: CASLRETEAFF.

This clonotype has only a few counts. The CDR3: CASSLGQSRIRYGYTF. The CDR3 DNA reads TGTGCCAGCAGCCTGGGACAGTCCCGAATCAGATATGGCTACACCTTC. V and J are TRBV13 and TRBJ1-2, with TRBD1 identical over 7 bases. Germline loops: CDR1 PRHDT, CDR2 FYEKMQ (reference sequence). This CDR3 has 16 amino acids. V lost 5 bases and J lost 5; bases outside the gene matches: 14.

This rearrangement joins TRBV15 to TRBJ1-1; D possibly corresponds to TRBD1 (6 bases). Germline CDR1 LNHNV, CDR2 YYDKDF (reference sequence). The V end was cut by 1 base, the J end by 2 bases, with 14 bases between. The CDR3 sequence is 16 residues long. The CDR3 sequence is CATSRVPVGGNTEAFF. As DNA, the CDR3 is TGTGCCACCAGCAGAGTCCCCGTGGGGGGCAACACTGAAGCTTTCTTT. The full variable domain, with the rest looked up from reference TRBV15 and TRBJ1-1, is DAMVIQNPRYQVTQFGKPVTLSCSQTLNHNVMYWYQQKSSQAPKLLFHYYDKDFNNEADTPDNFQSRRPNTSFCFLDIRSPGLGDTAMYLCATSRVPVGGNTEAFFGQGTRLTVV.

The chain is built from TRBV7-2 and TRBJ1-5; D is uncertain. Between the trimmed V and J ends, which lost 5 bases and 2 bases, there was a span of 13 bases. The CDR3 runs to 15 residues. Per the germline V gene, CDR1 is SGHTA and CDR2 is FQGNSA. CDR3 amino acids: CASSLTVWGNQPQHF. As DNA, the CDR3 is TGTGCCAGCAGCCTTACGGTATGGGGCAATCAGCCCCAGCATTTT.

This clonotype was counted between two and nine times. This chain uses TRBV29-1 with TRBJ1-2; D not resolved. The V end was cut by 1 base, the J end by 2 bases, with 8 bases between. This CDR3 has 13 amino acids. The germline gives CDR1 SQVTM, CDR2 ANQGSEA. CDR3 sequence reads: CSVEVVSNYGYTF. CDR3 in DNA: TGCAGCGTTGAAGTCGTCAGCAACTATGGCTACACCTTC.

On this clonotype: One end of the junction does not line up with germline, which may come from a read error. The chain has TRBV18 and TRBJ1-5, with D unresolved. The CDR3 is made up of 13 amino acids. Germline loops: CDR1 KGHSH, CDR2 LQKENI. The CDR3 sequence: CASSPQENRPQHF. The DNA for the CDR3 is TGTGCCAGCTCACCACAGGAAAATCGGCCCCAGCATTTT.

This clonotype was found a few times. This rearrangement joins TRBV29-1 to TRBJ2-3, with D perhaps TRBD1 (6 bases). Trimming shortened V by 5 bases and J by 0 bases, and 12 bases separated the two germline ends. The CDR3 totals 14 residues. Germline V gene sequence: CDR1 SQVTM, CDR2 ANQGSEA. CDR3 in amino acids: CSVTPQGSTDTQYF. The CDR3 nucleotides read TGCAGCGTTACCCCACAGGGTAGCACAGATACGCAGTATTTT.

This clonotype was seen a single time. A much larger clone differs by one base, so this may be a read error. This chain links TRBV18 with TRBJ1-3; possibly TRBD1 for D (5 bases). The V gene's germline CDR1 is KGHSH and CDR2 LQKENI. The CDR3 has 14 amino acids. The CDR3 loop reads CASSLDSPGNTIHF. The CDR3 DNA reads as TGTGCCAGCTCACTAGACAGCCCTGGAAACACCATACATTTT.

V is TRBV29-1 and J is TRBJ1-2; perhaps TRBD1 as D (5 bases). Germline values: CDR1 SQVTM, CDR2 ANQGSEA. The CDR3 loop spans 13 amino acids. V shed 7 bases and J shed 4 bases, with 16 bases lying between them. CDR3 sequence: CSAESQGFYGYTF. Here the CDR3 DNA reads TGCAGCGCGGAATCCCAGGGATTCTATGGCTACACCTTC.

The genes are TRBV20-1 and TRBJ2-3; 9 positions agree with TRBD2. CDR1 is DFQATT, CDR2 SNEGSKA, per germline (reference sequence). Trimming took 3 bases from V and 2 from J; bases not matched to a gene: 9. The CDR3 has 16 residues. CDR3 sequence reads: CSARKMAGGNTDTQYF. As DNA, the CDR3 is TGCAGTGCTAGGAAAATGGCGGGGGGGAACACAGATACGCAGTATTTT.

Concerning this clonotype itself: This may come from a read error, since a much larger clone is one base off. CDR3 loop: CASSFSRGFMNTEALF. The CDR3 DNA sequence: TGTGCCAGCAGCTTCAGCAGGGGATTCATGAACACTGAAGCTTTATTT. This chain uses TRBV11-2 with TRBJ1-1; tentatively, D is TRBD1 (6 bases). The CDR3 length is 16 residues. Germline values: CDR1 SGHAT, CDR2 FQNNGV.

This clonotype was found once. V usage is TRBV4-3 and J usage is TRBJ2-3; D is uncertain. The CDR3 covers 16 residues. Trimming stripped 0 bases from V and 2 bases from J, with 12 bases between. Germline V CDR1 and CDR2: LGHNA, YSLEER. Written as DNA, the CDR3 is TGCGCCAGCAGCCAAGATCTCGGCCAGTTCACAGATACGCAGTATTTT. It specifies CASSQDLGQFTDTQYF.

This clonotype was counted a few times. In this CDR3 the conserved last residue, phenylalanine or tryptophan, is missing, so a read error is likely. The chain uses TRBV6-5 and TRBJ1-2; a possible D gene is TRBD1 (6 bases). The length of the CDR3 is 13 residues. V lost 7 bases, J lost 2 bases, and 11 bases lay in between. CDR1 and CDR2 (germline): MNHEY, SVGAGI. This chain's CDR3 is CASKQGANYGYTL. The CDR3 bases are TGTGCCAGCAAACAGGGAGCCAACTATGGCTACACCCTC.

The rearrangement links TRBV20-1 to TRBJ2-7; no clear D gene. The germline gives CDR1 DFQATT, CDR2 SNEGSKA (reference sequence). The CDR3 runs to 14 residues. Between the trimmed V and J ends, which lost 0 bases and 0 bases, there was a span of 9 bases. The chain's CDR3 is CSARDDRSSYEQYF. The CDR3 DNA reads TGCAGTGCTAGAGATGATCGGTCCTCCTACGAGCAGTACTTC.

This clonotype was detected ten times or more. The J gene is TRBJ2-7, the V gene TRBV5-1; D not certain. Trimming shortened V by 0 bases and J by 0 bases, and 4 bases separated the two germline ends. There are 13 residues in the CDR3. Per the germline V gene, CDR1 is SGHRS and CDR2 is YFSETQ. The DNA for the CDR3 is TGCGCCAGCAGCTTGGACGGCTCCTACGAGCAGTACTTC. It translates to CASSLDGSYEQYF.

This clonotype appeared a few times. This rearrangement joins TRBV6-1 to TRBJ1-5; D possibly corresponds to TRBD1 (5 bases). The CDR3 has 15 amino acids. Germline lookup yields CDR1 MNHNS and CDR2 SASEGT. Trimming cost V 3 bases and J 3 bases, with 12 bases left between them. The CDR3 bases are TGTGCCAGCAGTGAGTGGGAAGGGGACAATCAGCCCCAGCATTTT. It yields the protein CASSEWEGDNQPQHF.

This clonotype was recorded a few times. The rearrangement joins TRBV2 to TRBJ2-1, with D unresolved. CDR1 is SNHLY, CDR2 FYNNEI, per germline. The CDR3 contains 14 residues. V was cut by 3 bases and J by 5 bases, with 11 bases left in between. Written as DNA, the CDR3 is TGTGCCAGCAGTGATCCCCCTCCGGACAATGAGCAGTTCTTC. Protein: CASSDPPPDNEQFF.

Concerning this clonotype itself: One end of the junction is discordant with germline, which a read error may explain. This sequence joins TRBV11-2 and TRBJ2-3; TRBD2 matches at 7 bases. CDR1 is SGHAT and CDR2 is FQNNGV in the germline V gene. The CDR3 loop spans 15 amino acids. The CDR3 reads CASRSWGGITDTQCF. The CDR3 nucleotides are TGTGCCAGCAGGAGTTGGGGGGGGATCACGGATACGCAGTGTTTT.

V is TRBV7-9 and J is TRBJ2-7; D perhaps matches TRBD2 (6 bases). The CDR3 spans 16 residues. Between the trimmed V and J ends, which lost 1 base and 3 bases, there was a span of 16 bases. Germline V lookup: CDR1 SEHNR, CDR2 FQNEAQ (reference sequence). The CDR3 DNA sequence: TGTGCCAGCAGCTTAGACTCCGGGGGAACATACTACGAGCAGTACTTC. Protein: CASSLDSGGTYYEQYF.

The chain combines TRBV2 with TRBJ2-4; 7 bases map to TRBD1. CDR3 length equals 16 residues. With 6 bases clipped from V and 3 bases from J, the junction kept 11 bases outside the gene matches. Germline loops: CDR1 SNHLY, CDR2 FYNNEI. DNA of the CDR3: TGTGCCAGCAGGCAGACAGGGAATTTTGGCAAAAACATTCAGTACTTC. This encodes CASRQTGNFGKNIQYF. Drawing the rest from reference TRBV2 and TRBJ2-4, the complete variable domain is EPEVTQTPSHQVTQMGQEVILRCVPISNHLYFYWYRQILGQKVEFLVSFYNNEISEKSEIFDDQFSVERPDGSNFTLKIRSTKLEDSAMYFCASRQTGNFGKNIQYFGAGTRLSVL.

As to this clonotype: Being one base from a much bigger clone, this may be a read error. V and J are TRBV29-1 and TRBJ2-1; the match to TRBD1 covers 8 bases. J lost 5 bases, V lost 8 bases, and 5 bases had no gene match. This CDR3 has 12 residues. CDR1 and CDR2 (germline): SQVTM, ANQGSEA. The CDR3 here is CSIGTGHNEQFF. CDR3 DNA: TGCAGCATTGGGACAGGCCACAATGAGCAGTTCTTC.

Points on this clonotype: The junction differs from germline at one of its ends, possibly a read error. The chain has TRBV19 and TRBJ1-1; a weak D match, TRBD1 (5 bases). This CDR3 comprises 13 residues. Germline V gene data show CDR1 as LNHDA and CDR2 as SQIVND (reference sequence). DNA of the CDR3: TGTGCCAGTAGTTTCGACAGTCGAACTGAAGCTTCCTTT. It codes for CASSFDSRTEASF.